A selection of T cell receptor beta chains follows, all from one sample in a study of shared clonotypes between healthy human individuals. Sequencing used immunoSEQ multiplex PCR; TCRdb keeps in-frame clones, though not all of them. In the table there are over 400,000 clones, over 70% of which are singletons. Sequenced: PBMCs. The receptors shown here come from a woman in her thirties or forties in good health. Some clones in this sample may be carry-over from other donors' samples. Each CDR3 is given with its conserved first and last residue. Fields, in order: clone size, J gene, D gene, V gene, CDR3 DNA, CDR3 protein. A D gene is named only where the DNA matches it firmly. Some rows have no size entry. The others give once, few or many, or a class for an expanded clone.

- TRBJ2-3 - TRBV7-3 TGTGCCAGCAGCTTAACACTAGCAAGTAGCACAGATACGCAGTATTTT CASSLTLASSTDTQYF
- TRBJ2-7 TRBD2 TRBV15 TGTGCCACCAGACCTGGGGGACTAGCGGGAAACTACGAGCAGTACTTC CATRPGGLAGNYEQYF
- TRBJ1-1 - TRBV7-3 TGTGCCAGCAGCTTAAGGGGCGGGGGCCCGACTGGTACGAACACTGAAGCTTTCTTT CASSLRGGGPTGTNTEAFF
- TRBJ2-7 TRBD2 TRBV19 TGTGCCAGTAGTATTTCCGGGACTAGCTCCTACGAGCAGTACTTC CASSISGTSSYEQYF
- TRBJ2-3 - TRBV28 TGTGCCAGCAGTCCCACAGGAGTCAGCACAGATACGCAGTATTTT CASSPTGVSTDTQYF
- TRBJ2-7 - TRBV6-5 TGTGCCAGCAGTTACTCCGGACTAACTCCCTACGAGCAGTACTTC CASSYSGLTPYEQYF
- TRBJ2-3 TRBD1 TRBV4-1 TGCGCCAGCAGCCAAGAAGAAGCAGGGGGCAGGACAGATACGCAGTATTTT CASSQEEAGGRTDTQYF
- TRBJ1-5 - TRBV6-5 TGTGCCAGCAGTTATAGGAGGGGCAATCAGCCCCAGCATTTT CASSYRRGNQPQHF
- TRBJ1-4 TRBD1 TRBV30 TGTGCCTGGGGGACAGGGGCAACTAATGAAAAACTGTTTTTT CAWGTGATNEKLFF
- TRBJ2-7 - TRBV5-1 TGCGCCAGCAGCCAGGCTCCCCTCGAGGATGAGCAGTACTTC CASSQAPLEDEQYF
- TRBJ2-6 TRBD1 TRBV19 TGTGCCAGTAGCCGTGCAGGGGGTGTCTCTGGGGCCAACGTCCTGACTTTC CASSRAGGVSGANVLTF
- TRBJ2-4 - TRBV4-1 TGCGCCAGCAGCCAAGCCTGGGGCGGGTCCAAAAACATTCAGTACTTC CASSQAWGGSKNIQYF
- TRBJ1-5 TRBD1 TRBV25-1 TGTGCCAGCAGAGGACAGGGAAATCAGCCCCAGCATTTT CASRGQGNQPQHF
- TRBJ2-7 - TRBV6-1 TGTGCCAACGGTGAAACAGGGAAAAGCGAGCAGTACTTC CANGETGKSEQYF
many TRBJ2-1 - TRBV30 TGTGCCTGGAGAACAGGGAGGTTGAATGAGCAGTTCTTC CAWRTGRLNEQFF
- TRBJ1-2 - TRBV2 TGTGCCAGCAGTGTAGGGTATGGCTACACCTTC CASSVGYGYTF
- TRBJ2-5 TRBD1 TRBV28 TGTGCCAGCAGTACCCGCCGGACAGGGGGCGAAGAGACCCAGTACTTC CASSTRRTGGEETQYF
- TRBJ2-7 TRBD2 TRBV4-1 TGCGCCAGCAGCAGGGGGACTAGCGGCTACGAGCAGTACTTC CASSRGTSGYEQYF
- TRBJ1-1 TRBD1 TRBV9 TGTGCCAGCAGCGTAGGAAGTCAGGGGGGCACTGAAGCTTTCTTT CASSVGSQGGTEAFF
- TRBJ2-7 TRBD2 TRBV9 TGTGCCAGCAGCGTAGGAAGGACTAGCGGGATGGGGGAGCAGTACTTC CASSVGRTSGMGEQYF
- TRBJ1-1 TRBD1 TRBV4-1 TGTGCCAGCAGCCGAGGGGGCAACACTGAAGCTTTCTTT CASSRGGNTEAFF
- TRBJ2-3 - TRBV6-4 TGTGCCAGCAGTGAAACCGGGACTTCAGATACGCAGTATTTT CASSETGTSDTQYF
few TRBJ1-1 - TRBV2 TGTGCCAGCAGGGGATCGAACACTGAAGCTTTCTTT CASRGSNTEAFF